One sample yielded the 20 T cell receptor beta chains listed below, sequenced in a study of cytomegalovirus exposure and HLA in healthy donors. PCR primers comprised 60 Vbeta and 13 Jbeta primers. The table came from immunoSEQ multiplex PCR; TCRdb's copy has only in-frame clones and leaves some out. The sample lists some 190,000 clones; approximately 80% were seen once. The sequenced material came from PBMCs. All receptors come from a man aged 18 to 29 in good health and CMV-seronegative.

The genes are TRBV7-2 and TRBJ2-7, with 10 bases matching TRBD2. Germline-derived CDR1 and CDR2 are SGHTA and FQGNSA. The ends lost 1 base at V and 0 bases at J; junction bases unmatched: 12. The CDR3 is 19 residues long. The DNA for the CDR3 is TGTGCCAGCAGCTTAGTAGCGGGAGGCCGGTTTGTTAGCTCCTACGAGCAGTACTTC. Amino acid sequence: CASSLVAGGRFVSSYEQYF. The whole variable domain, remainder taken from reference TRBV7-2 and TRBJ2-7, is GAGVSQSPSNKVTEKGKDVELRCDPISGHTALYWYRQSLGQGLEFLIYFQGNSAPDKSGLPSDRFSAERTGGSVSTLTIQRTQQEDSAVYLCASSLVAGGRFVSSYEQYFGPGTRLTVT.

CDR3 sequence reads: CASSGSGSNTGELFF. The CDR3 bases are TGTGCCAGCAGTGGAAGCGGGAGCAACACCGGGGAGCTGTTTTTT. This chain joins TRBV6-5 and TRBJ2-2; 8 bases are a match to TRBD2. V gave up 5 bases and J gave up 2 bases; unmatched junction bases: 4. The germline V gene has CDR1 MNHEY and CDR2 SVGAGI. The CDR3 has 15 amino acids.

The CDR3 sequence is CASSHGQGVGEAFF. CDR3 DNA: TGTGCCAGCAGCCACGGACAGGGTGTTGGTGAAGCTTTCTTT. The V call is TRBV7-9, the J call TRBJ1-1; 8 nucleotides line up with TRBD1. The trim removed 5 bases at V and 7 bases at J, leaving 9 bases unmatched. CDR3 length equals 14 residues. Germline CDR1 is SEHNR and CDR2 is FQNEAQ (reference sequence).

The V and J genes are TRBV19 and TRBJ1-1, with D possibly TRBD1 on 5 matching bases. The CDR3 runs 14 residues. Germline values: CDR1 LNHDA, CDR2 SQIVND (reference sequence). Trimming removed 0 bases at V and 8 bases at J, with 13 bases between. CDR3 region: CASSIEFGGAEAFF. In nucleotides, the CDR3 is TGTGCCAGTAGTATAGAGTTCGGGGGTGCCGAAGCTTTCTTT.

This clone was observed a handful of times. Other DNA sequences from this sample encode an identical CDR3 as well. The CDR3 sequence: CASSPGTGGNTIYF. CDR3 nucleotide sequence: TGTGCCAGCAGCCCCGGGACAGGAGGAAACACCATATATTTT. The rearrangement uses TRBV7-9 and TRBJ1-3, with 8 bases fitting TRBD1. V was clipped by 5 bases and J by 4 bases; unmatched bases: 4. From germline, CDR1 is SEHNR and CDR2 FQNEAQ (reference sequence). The CDR3 extends over 14 amino acids.

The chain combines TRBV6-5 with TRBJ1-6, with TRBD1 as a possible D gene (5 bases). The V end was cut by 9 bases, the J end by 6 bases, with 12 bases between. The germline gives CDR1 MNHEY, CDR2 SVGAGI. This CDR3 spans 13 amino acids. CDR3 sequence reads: CASLRDANSPLHF. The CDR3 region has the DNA TGTGCCAGTCTCAGGGATGCTAATTCACCCCTCCACTTT.

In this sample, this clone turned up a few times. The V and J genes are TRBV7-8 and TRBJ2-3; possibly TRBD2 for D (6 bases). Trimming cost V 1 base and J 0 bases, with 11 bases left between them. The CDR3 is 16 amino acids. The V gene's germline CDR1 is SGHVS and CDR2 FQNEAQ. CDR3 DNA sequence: TGTGCCAGCAGCTTAGTTGGAGGGGATAGCACAGATACGCAGTATTTT. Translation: CASSLVGGDSTDTQYF.

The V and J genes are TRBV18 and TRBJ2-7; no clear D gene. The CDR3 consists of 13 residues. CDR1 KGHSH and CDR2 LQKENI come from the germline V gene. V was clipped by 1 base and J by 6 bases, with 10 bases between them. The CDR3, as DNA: TGTGCCAGCTCACCACAGCCGGAGATCGAGCAGTACTTC. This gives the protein CASSPQPEIEQYF.

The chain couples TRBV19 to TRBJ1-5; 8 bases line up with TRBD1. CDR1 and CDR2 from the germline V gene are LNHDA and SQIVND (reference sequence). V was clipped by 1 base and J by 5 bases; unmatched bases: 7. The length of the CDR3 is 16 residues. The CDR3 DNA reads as TGTGCCAGTAGTATAGTACAGGACAGGGAATATCAGCCCCAGCATTTT. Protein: CASSIVQDREYQPQHF. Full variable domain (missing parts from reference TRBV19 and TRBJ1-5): DGGITQSPKYLFRKEGQNVTLSCEQNLNHDAMYWYRQDPGQGLRLIYYSQIVNDFQKGDIAEGYSVSREKKESFPLTVTSAQKNPTAFYLCASSIVQDREYQPQHFGDGTRLSIL.

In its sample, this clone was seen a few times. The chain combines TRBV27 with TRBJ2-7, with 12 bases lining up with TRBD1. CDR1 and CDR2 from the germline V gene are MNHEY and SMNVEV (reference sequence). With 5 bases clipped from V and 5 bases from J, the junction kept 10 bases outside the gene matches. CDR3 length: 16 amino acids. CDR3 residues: CASSPPGGQGAHEQYF. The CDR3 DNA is TGTGCCAGCAGTCCGCCGGGGGGACAGGGGGCCCACGAGCAGTACTTC.

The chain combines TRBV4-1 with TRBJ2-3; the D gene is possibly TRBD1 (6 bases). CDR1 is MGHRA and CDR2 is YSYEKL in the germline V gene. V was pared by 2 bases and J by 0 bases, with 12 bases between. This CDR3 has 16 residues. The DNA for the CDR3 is TGCGCCAGCAGCCAAACCCAGGGGAGAAGCACAGATACGCAGTATTTT. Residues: CASSQTQGRSTDTQYF.

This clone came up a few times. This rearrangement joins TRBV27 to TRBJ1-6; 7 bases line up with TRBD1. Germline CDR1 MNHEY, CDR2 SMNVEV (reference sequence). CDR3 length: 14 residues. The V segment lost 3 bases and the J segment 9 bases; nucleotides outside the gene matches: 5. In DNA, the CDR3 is TGTGCCAGCAGTTTTTTCCAGGGGGGTTCACCCCTCCACTTT. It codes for CASSFFQGGSPLHF.

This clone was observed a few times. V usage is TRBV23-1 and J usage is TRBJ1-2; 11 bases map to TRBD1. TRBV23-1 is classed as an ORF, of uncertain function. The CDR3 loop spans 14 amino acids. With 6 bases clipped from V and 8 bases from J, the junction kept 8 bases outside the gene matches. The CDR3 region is CASSEDRGRGGYTF. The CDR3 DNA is TGCGCCAGCAGCGAGGACAGGGGGCGAGGCGGCTACACCTTC.

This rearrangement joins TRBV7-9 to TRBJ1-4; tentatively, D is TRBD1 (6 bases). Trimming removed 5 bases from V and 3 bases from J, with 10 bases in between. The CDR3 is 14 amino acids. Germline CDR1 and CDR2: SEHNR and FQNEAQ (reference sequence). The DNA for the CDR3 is TGTGCCAGCAGCATCAAGGGGGCTAATGAAAAACTGTTTTTT. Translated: CASSIKGANEKLFF.

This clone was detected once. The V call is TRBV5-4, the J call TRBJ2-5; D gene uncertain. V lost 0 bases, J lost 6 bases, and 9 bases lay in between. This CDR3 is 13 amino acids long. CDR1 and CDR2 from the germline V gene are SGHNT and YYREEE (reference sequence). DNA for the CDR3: TGTGCCAGCAGCTTGGCCAGACAAAAGACCCAGTACTTC. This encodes CASSLARQKTQYF.

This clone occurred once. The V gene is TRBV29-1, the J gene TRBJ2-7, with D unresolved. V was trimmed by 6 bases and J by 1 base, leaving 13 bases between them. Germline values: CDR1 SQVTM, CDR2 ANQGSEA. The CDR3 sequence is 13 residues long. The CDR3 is CSVIDQASYEQYF. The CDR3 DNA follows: TGCAGCGTAATAGACCAGGCTTCCTACGAGCAGTACTTC.

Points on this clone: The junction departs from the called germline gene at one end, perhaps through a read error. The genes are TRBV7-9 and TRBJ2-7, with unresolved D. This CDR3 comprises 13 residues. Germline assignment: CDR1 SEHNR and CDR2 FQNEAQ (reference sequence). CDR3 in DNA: TGTTCCAGCAGGTACAGTAACACCTACGAGCAGTACTTC. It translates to CSSRYSNTYEQYF.

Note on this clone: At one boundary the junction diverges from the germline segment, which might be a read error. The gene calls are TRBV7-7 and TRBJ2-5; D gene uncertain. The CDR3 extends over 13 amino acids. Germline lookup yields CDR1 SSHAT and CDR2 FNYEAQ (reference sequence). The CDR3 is CASSQTTSETQYF. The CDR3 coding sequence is TGTGCTAGCAGCCAAACTACGTCAGAGACCCAGTACTTC. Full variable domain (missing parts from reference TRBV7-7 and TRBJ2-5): GAGVSQSPRYKVTKRGQDVTLRCDPISSHATLYWYQQALGQGPEFLTYFNYEAQPDKSGLPSDRFSAERPEGSISTLTIQRTEQRDSAMYRCASSQTTSETQYFGPGTRLLVL.

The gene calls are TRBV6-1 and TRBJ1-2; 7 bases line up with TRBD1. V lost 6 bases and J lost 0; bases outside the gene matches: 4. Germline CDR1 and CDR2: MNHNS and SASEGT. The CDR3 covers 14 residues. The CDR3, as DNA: TGTGCCAGCAGCACCGGGACAGCTAACTATGGCTACACCTTC. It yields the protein CASSTGTANYGYTF.

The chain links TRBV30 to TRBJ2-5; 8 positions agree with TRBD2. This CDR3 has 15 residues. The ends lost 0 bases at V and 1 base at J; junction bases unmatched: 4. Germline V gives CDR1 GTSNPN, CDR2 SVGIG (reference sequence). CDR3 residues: CAWSVGAGAQETQYF. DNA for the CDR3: TGTGCCTGGAGTGTAGGAGCGGGAGCCCAAGAGACCCAGTACTTC.